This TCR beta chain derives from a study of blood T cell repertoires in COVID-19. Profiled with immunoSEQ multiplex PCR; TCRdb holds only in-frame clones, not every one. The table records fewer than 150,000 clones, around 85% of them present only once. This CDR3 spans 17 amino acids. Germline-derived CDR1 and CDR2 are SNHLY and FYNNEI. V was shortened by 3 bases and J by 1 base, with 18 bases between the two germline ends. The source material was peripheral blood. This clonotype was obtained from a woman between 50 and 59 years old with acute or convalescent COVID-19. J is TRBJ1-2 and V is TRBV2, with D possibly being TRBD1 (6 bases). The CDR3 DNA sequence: TGTGCCAGCAGTGAGAGAACGACAGGTTTACTTAACTATGGCTACACCTTC. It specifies CASSERTTGLLNYGYTF.